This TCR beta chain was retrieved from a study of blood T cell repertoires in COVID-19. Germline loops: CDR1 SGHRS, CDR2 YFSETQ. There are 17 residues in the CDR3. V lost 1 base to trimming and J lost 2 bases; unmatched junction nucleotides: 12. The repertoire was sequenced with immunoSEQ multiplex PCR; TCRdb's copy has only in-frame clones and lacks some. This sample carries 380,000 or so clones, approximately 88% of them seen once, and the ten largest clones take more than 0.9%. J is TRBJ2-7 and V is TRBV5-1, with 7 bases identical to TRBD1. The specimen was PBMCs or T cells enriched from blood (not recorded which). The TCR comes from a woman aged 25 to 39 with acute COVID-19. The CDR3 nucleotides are TGCGCCAGCAGCTTGTACCGGACAGGCGTGCGGGCCTACGAGCAGTACTTC. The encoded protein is CASSLYRTGVRAYEQYF.